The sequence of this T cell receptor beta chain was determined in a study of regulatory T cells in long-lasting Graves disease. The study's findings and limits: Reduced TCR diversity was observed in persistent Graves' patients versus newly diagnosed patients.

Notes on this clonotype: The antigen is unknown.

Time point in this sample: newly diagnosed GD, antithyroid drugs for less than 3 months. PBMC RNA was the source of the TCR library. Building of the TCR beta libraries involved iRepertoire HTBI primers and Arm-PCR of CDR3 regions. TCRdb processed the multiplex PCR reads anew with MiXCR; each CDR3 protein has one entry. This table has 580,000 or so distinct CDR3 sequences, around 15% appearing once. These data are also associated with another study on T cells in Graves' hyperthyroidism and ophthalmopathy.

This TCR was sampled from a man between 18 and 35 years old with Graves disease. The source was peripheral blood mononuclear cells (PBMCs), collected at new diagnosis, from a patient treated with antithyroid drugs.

The CDR3 nucleotides read TGTGCCAGCAGTTTATTAGCGGGAGTAGACAATGAGCAGTTCTTC. Translated, it gives CASSLLAGVDNEQFF. The V and J genes are TRBV12-3 or TRBV12-4 and TRBJ2-1, with TRBD2 matching over 9 bases. Trimming cost V 2 bases and J 5 bases; bases outside gene matches: 4. CDR3 length: 15 amino acids.